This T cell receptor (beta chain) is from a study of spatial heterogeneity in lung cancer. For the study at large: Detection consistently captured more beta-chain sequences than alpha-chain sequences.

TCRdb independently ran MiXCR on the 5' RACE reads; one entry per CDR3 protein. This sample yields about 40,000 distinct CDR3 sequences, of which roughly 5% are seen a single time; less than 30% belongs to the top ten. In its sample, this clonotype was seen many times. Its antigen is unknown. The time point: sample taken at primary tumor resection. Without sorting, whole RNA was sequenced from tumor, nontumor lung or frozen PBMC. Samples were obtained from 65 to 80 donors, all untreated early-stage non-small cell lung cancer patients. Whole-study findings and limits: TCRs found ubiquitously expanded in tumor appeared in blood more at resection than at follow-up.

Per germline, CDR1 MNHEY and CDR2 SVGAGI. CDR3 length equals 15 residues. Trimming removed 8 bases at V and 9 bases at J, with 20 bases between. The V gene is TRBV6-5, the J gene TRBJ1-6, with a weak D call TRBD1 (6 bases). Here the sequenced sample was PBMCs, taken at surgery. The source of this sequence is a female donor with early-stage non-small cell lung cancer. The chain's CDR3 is CASLPDSRSGSPLHF. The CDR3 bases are TGTGCCAGCTTGCCGGACAGTAGGTCGGGTTCACCCCTCCACTTT.